This entry describes one T cell receptor beta chain. The target antigen is unknown. CD8 cells regarded as naive lacked CD45RO, were positively chosen for CCR7, and omitted terminally differentiated effector memory CD45RA+ cells. This sample is drawn from a study of shared clonotypes between healthy human individuals. Assay used: immunoSEQ multiplex PCR; TCRdb lists only in-frame clones, some missing. The sample lists around 1.9 million clones, 85% to 95% seen once, with roughly 1.7% in the top ten. CDR3 length equals 19 residues. J was trimmed by 5 bases and V by 0 bases; bases with no gene match: 19. Germline lookup yields CDR1 SGHRS and CDR2 YFSETQ. Study observations and caveats: Rarefaction exposed incomplete sorted-subset sequencing despite large depth.

The sequenced material came from naive CD8+ T cells from PBMCs. This chain uses TRBV5-1 with TRBJ2-5; 7 nucleotides align to TRBD2. The TCR was taken from a man between 18 and 35 years old in good health. Some clones in this sample may be carry-over from other donors' samples. The CDR3 loop is CASSLAVLGGDAPPETQYF. The CDR3 bases are TGCGCCAGCAGCTTGGCCGTACTGGGAGGGGACGCACCCCCCGAGACCCAGTACTTC.